The 16 T cell receptor beta chains reported below all come from one sample, sequenced in a study of T-cell memory formation after mild COVID-19. In TCRdb, the 5' RACE reads were re-called with MiXCR into one record per CDR3 protein. Of about 360,000 distinct CDR3 sequences listed, 14% were seen once; the top ten hold around a fifth. The sequenced sample was PBMCs or a T cell subset sorted from them (not recorded which). The receptor set was obtained from a man between 18 and 29 years old who had mild COVID-19 (a few samples of this study predate the infection). Cell type and time point are not known.

The V and J genes are TRBV20-1 and TRBJ2-3; 10 nucleotides agree with TRBD2. The CDR3 loop spans 17 amino acids. V was pared by 6 bases and J by 1 base, with 13 bases of the junction left unmatched. Germline V gene data show CDR1 as DFQATT and CDR2 as SNEGSKA (reference sequence). The CDR3 sequence: CSARWASGGRRTDTQYF. In DNA, the CDR3 is TGCAGTGCACGATGGGCTAGCGGGGGTCGACGCACAGATACGCAGTATTTT.

This clonotype showed up just a few times. The V and J genes are TRBV2 and TRBJ2-7; tentative D call: TRBD2 (6 bases). The CDR3 consists of 13 residues. Per germline, CDR1 SNHLY and CDR2 FYNNEI. Trimming took 6 bases from V and 6 from J, leaving 15 bases between them. CDR3 loop: CASRGGHSGEQYF. CDR3 DNA: TGTGCCAGCAGGGGAGGACACTCGGGCGAGCAGTACTTC.

The chain carries TRBV2 and TRBJ1-5; a possible D gene is TRBD1 (5 bases). Trimming took 9 bases from V and 6 from J, leaving 12 bases between them. Germline CDR1 reads SNHLY; CDR2 reads FYNNEI. The CDR3 runs to 12 residues. CDR3 nucleotides: TGTGCCAGTAAAGGGGATCTTCAGCCCCAGCATTTT. It encodes CASKGDLQPQHF.

The chain has TRBV5-6 and TRBJ2-3; unclear D gene. This CDR3 has 13 amino acids. With 2 bases removed from V and 5 bases from J, the gap between germline ends came to 9 bases. Germline CDR1 reads SGHDT; CDR2 reads YYEEEE. CDR3 sequence: CASSLRPLDTQYF. CDR3 nucleotides: TGTGCCAGCAGCTTACGCCCCCTAGATACGCAGTATTTT.

V is TRBV7-2 and J is TRBJ1-6, with 10 bases that match TRBD1. The CDR3 extends over 13 amino acids. Losses at the gene ends were 5 bases for V and 15 bases for J; bases not matched to a gene: 7. In germline, CDR1 is SGHTA, CDR2 FQGNSA. DNA for the CDR3: TGTGCCAGCAGCGTCGACAGGGGGCCCGACCTCCACTTT. Its protein product is CASSVDRGPDLHF.

This chain uses TRBV4-2 with TRBJ2-6; TRBD1 might be the D (5 bases). CDR1 and CDR2 (germline): LGHNA, YNFKEQ. V shed 1 base and J shed 2 bases, with 6 bases lying between them. CDR3 size: 15 residues. The CDR3 protein is CASSQVGAGANVLTF. The CDR3 DNA reads as TGTGCCAGCAGCCAAGTAGGGGCTGGGGCCAACGTCCTGACTTTC.

The chain is built from TRBV24-1 and TRBJ1-2; D perhaps matches TRBD1 (6 bases). The germline CDR1 and CDR2 sequences are KGHDR and SFDVKD. V lost 7 bases and J 2 bases, leaving 22 bases between the germline ends. The CDR3 extends over 17 amino acids. As DNA, the CDR3 is TGTGCCACCAGGGCTGCTCACAGGGAAATCGGGAACTATGGCTACACCTTC. This sequence encodes CATRAAHREIGNYGYTF.

The V call is TRBV10-3, the J call TRBJ1-5; D gene uncertain. This CDR3 has 12 residues. Per the germline V gene, CDR1 is ENHRY and CDR2 is SYGVKD. V dropped 0 bases and J dropped 11 bases, with 8 bases sitting between them. The CDR3 loop reads CAISESPWSQHF. The CDR3 coding sequence is TGTGCCATCAGTGAGTCCCCCTGGTCCCAGCATTTT.

This sequence joins TRBV5-5 and TRBJ1-1, with a possible D match to TRBD1 (6 bases). In germline, CDR1 is SGHKS, CDR2 YYEKEE (reference sequence). V was shortened by 2 bases and J by 8 bases, with 13 bases between the two germline ends. The CDR3 sequence is 13 residues long. The CDR3 here is CASSLTGSREAFF. In nucleotides, the CDR3 is TGTGCCAGCAGCTTAACAGGGTCCCGAGAAGCTTTCTTT.

This clonotype was counted a few times. The chain employs TRBV5-1 and TRBJ1-5; the D gene is possibly TRBD1 (5 bases). The CDR3 sequence is 15 residues long. Germline V lookup: CDR1 SGHRS, CDR2 YFSETQ. The ends were cut back, 2 bases at V and 5 bases at J, with 14 bases in the middle. The CDR3 is CASSLTGTDYQPQHF. CDR3 bases: TGCGCCAGCAGCTTAACGGGGACTGACTATCAGCCCCAGCATTTT.

This clonotype was seen a few times. This chain connects TRBV4-3 to TRBJ1-5, with D hard to call. Germline values: CDR1 LGHNA, CDR2 YSLEER. Trimming shortened V by 0 bases and J by 1 base, and 7 bases separated the two germline ends. The CDR3 sequence is 15 residues long. CDR3 sequence reads: CASSQDGRSNQPQHF. In DNA form, the CDR3 reads TGCGCCAGCAGCCAAGATGGTCGGAGCAATCAGCCCCAGCATTTT.

This clonotype was counted ten times or more. The chain has TRBV6-1 and TRBJ1-5; the match to TRBD1 covers 9 bases. Per the germline V gene, CDR1 is MNHNS and CDR2 is SASEGT. The V gene end was trimmed by 1 base and the J gene end by 4 bases; junction bases not matched to a gene: 5. The CDR3 runs 16 residues. The DNA of the CDR3 is TGTGCCAGCAGTGAAGTTACAGGGGGCTGGAATCAGCCCCAGCATTTT. Translating gives CASSEVTGGWNQPQHF.

The chain links TRBV20-1 to TRBJ2-3; 7 nucleotides match TRBD1. Germline CDR1 reads DFQATT; CDR2 reads SNEGSKA (reference sequence). With V trimmed by 0 bases and J by 3 bases, 6 bases remained unmatched. The CDR3 runs to 15 residues. For the CDR3, the DNA is TGCAGTGCTAGAGATGTCAGGGGGTTAACAGATACGCAGTATTTT. Its translation: CSARDVRGLTDTQYF.

The genes are TRBV12-3 or TRBV12-4 and TRBJ2-3, with no clear D. V lost 2 bases and J lost 0, with 9 bases in between. The length of the CDR3 is 15 residues. CDR3 nucleotide sequence: TGTGCCAGCAGTTTACCAGGTACTAGCACAGATACGCAGTATTTT. Residues: CASSLPGTSTDTQYF.

The V call is TRBV6-2 or TRBV6-3, the J call TRBJ2-2, with 9 nucleotides matching TRBD2. The CDR3 loop spans 19 amino acids. The germline V gene has CDR1 MNHEY and CDR2 SVGEGT. Trimming took 2 bases from V and 6 from J; bases not matched to a gene: 16. This chain's CDR3 is CASSYQAGGYWAVPGELFF. In DNA, the CDR3 is TGTGCCAGCAGTTACCAAGCGGGGGGTTATTGGGCCGTGCCCGGGGAGCTGTTTTTT.

The chain links TRBV5-8 to TRBJ1-2; D might be TRBD1 (5 bases). With 4 bases removed from V and 7 bases from J, the gap between germline ends came to 20 bases. CDR3 length equals 15 residues. CDR1 and CDR2 (germline): SGHTS, YDEGEE. Here the CDR3 DNA reads TGTGCCAGCAGCAAAGGGACTTTTCCGGGCTGTGGCTACACCTTC. Its translation is CASSKGTFPGCGYTF.